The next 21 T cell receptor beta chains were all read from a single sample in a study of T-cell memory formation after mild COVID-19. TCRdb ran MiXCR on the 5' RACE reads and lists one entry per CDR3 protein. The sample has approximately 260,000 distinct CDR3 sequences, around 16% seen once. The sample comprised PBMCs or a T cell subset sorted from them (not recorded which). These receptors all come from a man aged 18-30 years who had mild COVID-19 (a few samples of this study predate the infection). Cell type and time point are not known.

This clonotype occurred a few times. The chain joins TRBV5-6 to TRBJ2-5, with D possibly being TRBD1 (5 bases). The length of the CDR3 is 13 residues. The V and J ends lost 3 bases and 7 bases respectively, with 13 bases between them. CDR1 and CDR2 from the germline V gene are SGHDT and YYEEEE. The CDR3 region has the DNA TGTGCCAGCAGCTCGACAGACCCTAGGACCCAGTACTTC. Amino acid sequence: CASSSTDPRTQYF.

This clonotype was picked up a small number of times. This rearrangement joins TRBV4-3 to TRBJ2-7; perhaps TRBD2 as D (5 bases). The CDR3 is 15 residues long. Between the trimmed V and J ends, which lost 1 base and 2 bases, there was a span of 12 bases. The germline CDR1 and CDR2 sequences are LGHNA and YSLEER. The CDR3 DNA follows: TGCGCCAGCAGCCAAGCACGAGGGTCCCCCTACGAGCAGTACTTC. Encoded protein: CASSQARGSPYEQYF.

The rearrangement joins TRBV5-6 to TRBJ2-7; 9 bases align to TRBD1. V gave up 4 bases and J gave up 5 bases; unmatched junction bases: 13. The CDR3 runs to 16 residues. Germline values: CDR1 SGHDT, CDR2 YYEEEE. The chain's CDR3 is CASSPPARDRENEQYV. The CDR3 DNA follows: TGTGCCAGCAGCCCACCCGCCCGGGACAGGGAAAACGAGCAGTACGTC.

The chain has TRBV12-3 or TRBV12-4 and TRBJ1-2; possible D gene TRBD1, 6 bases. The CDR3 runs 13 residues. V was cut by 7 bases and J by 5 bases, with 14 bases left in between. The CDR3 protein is CASIHGRGYGYTF. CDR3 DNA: TGTGCCAGCATCCACGGAAGGGGGTATGGCTACACCTTC.

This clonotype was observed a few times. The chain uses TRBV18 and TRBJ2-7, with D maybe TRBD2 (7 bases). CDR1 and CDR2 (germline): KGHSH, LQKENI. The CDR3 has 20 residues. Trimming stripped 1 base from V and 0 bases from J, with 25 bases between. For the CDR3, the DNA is TGTGCCAGCTCACCACGGGCGCGTTCGTTGGCGGGGGCGAGCTCCTACGAGCAGTACGTC. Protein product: CASSPRARSLAGASSYEQYV.

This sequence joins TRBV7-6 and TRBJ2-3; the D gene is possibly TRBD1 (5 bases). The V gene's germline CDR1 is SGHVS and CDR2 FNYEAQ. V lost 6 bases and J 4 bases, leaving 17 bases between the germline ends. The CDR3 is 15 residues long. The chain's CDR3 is CASSMQGINPDTQYF. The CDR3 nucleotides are TGTGCCAGCAGTATGCAGGGCATCAATCCAGATACGCAGTATTTT.

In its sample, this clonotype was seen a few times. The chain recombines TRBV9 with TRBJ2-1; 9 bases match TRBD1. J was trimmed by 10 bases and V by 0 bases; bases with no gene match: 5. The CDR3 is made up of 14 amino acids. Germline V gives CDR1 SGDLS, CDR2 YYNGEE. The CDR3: CASSVGGTGPEQFF. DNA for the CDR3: TGTGCCAGCAGCGTAGGAGGGACAGGGCCCGAGCAGTTCTTC.

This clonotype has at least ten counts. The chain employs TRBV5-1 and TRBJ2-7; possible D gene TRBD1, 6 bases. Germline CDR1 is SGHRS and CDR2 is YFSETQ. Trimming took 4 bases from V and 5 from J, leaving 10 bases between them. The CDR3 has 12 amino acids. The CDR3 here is CASSPTGHEQYF. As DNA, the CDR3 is TGCGCCAGCAGCCCTACAGGGCACGAGCAGTACTTC.

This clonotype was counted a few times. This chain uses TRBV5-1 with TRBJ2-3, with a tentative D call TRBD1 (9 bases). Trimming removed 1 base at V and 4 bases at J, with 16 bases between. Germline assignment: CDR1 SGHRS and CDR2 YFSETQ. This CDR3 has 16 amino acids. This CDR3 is CASSLREGQGADTQYF. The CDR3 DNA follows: TGCGCCAGCAGCTTGCGGGAGGGACAGGGTGCAGATACGCAGTATTTT.

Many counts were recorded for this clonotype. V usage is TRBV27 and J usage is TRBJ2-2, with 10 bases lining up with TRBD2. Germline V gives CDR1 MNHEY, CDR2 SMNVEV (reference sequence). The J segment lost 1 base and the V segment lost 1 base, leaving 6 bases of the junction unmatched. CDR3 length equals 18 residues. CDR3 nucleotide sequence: TGTGCCAGCAGTTTATATCCTAGCGGGGGAAGGAACACCGGGGAGCTGTTTTTT. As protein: CASSLYPSGGRNTGELFF.

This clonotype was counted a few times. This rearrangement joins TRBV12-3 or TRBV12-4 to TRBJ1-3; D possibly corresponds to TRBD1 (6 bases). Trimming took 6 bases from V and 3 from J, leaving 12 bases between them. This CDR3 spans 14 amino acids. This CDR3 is CASRSGQLGNTIYF. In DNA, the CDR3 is TGTGCCAGCAGGTCCGGACAGCTTGGAAACACCATATATTTT.

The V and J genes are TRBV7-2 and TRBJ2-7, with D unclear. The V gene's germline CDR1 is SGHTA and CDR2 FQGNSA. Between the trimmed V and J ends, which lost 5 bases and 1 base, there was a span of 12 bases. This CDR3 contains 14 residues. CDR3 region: CASSVALVSYEQYF. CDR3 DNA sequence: TGTGCCAGCAGCGTCGCTCTAGTATCCTACGAGCAGTACTTC.

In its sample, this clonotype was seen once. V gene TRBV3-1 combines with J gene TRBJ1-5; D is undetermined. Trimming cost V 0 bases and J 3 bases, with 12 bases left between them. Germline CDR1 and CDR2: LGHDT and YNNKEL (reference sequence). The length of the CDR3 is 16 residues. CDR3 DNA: TGTGCCAGCAGCCAAGATACCCAGGTCGACAATCAGCCCCAGCATTTT. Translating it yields CASSQDTQVDNQPQHF. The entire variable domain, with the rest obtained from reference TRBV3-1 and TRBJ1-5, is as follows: DTAVSQTPKYLVTQMGNDKSIKCEQNLGHDTMYWYKQDSKKFLKIMFSYNNKELIINETVPNRFSPKSPDKAHLNLHINSLELGDSAVYFCASSQDTQVDNQPQHFGDGTRLSIL.

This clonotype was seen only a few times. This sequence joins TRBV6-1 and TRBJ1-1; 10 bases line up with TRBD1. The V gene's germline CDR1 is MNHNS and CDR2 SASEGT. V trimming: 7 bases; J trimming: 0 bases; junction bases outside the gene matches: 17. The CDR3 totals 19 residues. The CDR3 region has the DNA TGTGCCAGCACCGAACACTTTCCGGGACAGGGGTCCATGAACACTGAAGCTTTCTTT. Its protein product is CASTEHFPGQGSMNTEAFF.

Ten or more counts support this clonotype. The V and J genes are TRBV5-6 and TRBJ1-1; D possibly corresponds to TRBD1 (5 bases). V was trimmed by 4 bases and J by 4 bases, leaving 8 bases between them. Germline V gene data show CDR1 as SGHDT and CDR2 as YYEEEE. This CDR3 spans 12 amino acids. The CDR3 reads CASSLGVTEAFF. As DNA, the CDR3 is TGTGCCAGCAGCCTGGGGGTCACTGAAGCTTTCTTT.

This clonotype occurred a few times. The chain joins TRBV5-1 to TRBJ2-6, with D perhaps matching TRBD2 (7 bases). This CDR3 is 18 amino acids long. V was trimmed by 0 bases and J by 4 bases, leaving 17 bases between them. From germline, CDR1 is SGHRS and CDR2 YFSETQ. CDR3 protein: CASSLVSGEGSGANVLTF. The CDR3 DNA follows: TGCGCCAGCAGCTTGGTTTCAGGGGAGGGCTCCGGGGCCAACGTCCTGACTTTC.

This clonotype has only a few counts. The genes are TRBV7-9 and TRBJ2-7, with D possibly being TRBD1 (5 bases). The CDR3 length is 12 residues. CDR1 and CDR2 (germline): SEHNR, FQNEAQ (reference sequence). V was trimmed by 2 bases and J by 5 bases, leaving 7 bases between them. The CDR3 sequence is CASSLQGNEQYV. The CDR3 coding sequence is TGTGCCAGCAGCTTACAGGGCAACGAGCAGTACGTC.

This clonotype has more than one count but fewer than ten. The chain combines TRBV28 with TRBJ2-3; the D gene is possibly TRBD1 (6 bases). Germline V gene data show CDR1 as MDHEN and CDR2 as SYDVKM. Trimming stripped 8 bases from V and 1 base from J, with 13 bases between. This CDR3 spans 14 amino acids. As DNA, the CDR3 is TGTGCCAGCCTCCGGGACACGGGCACAGATACGCAGTATTTT. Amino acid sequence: CASLRDTGTDTQYF. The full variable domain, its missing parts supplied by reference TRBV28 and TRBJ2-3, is DVKVTQSSRYLVKRTGEKVFLECVQDMDHENMFWYRQDPGLGLRLIYFSYDVKMKEKGDIPEGYSVSREKKERFSLILESASTNQTSMYLCASLRDTGTDTQYFGPGTRLTVL.

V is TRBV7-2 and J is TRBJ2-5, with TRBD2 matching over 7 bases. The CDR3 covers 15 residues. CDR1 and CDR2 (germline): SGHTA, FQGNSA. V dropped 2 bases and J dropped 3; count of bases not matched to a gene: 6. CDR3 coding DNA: TGTGCCAGCAGCTTAACAGCGGGGTATGAAGAGACCCAGTACTTC. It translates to CASSLTAGYEETQYF. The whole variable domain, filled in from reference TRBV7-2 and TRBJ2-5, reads GAGVSQSPSNKVTEKGKDVELRCDPISGHTALYWYRQSLGQGLEFLIYFQGNSAPDKSGLPSDRFSAERTGGSVSTLTIQRTQQEDSAVYLCASSLTAGYEETQYFGPGTRLLVL.

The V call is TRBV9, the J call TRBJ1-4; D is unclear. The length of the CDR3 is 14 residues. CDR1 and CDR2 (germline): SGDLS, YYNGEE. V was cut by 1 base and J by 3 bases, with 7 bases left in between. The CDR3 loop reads CASSVMGSNEKLFF. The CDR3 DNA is TGTGCCAGCAGCGTAATGGGGTCTAATGAAAAACTGTTTTTT.

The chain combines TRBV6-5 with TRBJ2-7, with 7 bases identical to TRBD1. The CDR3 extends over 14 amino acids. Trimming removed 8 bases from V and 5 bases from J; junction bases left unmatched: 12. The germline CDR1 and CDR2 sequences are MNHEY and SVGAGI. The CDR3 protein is CASRHYRGIHEQYF. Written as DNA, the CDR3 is TGTGCCAGCCGCCACTACAGGGGTATCCACGAGCAGTACTTC.